Below, 17 T cell receptor beta chains from the same sample are listed, as sequenced in a study of cytomegalovirus exposure and HLA in healthy donors. 60 Vbeta and 13 Jbeta primers were used in PCR. Assay used: immunoSEQ multiplex PCR; TCRdb lists only in-frame clones, some missing. The sample consists of about 110,000 clones, over 70% of them appearing once. The sequenced sample consisted of PBMCs. These receptors originate from a man aged 35 to 55 in good health and CMV-seronegative.

The chain uses TRBV5-8 and TRBJ1-1; possible D gene TRBD1, 6 bases. The germline CDR1 and CDR2 sequences are SGHTS and YDEGEE. V gave up 7 bases and J gave up 2 bases, with 18 bases separating them. This CDR3 spans 15 amino acids. The CDR3 nucleotides are TGTGCCAGCGCCAGTGGACAGAGGATTAACACTGAAGCTTTCTTT. Its protein product is CASASGQRINTEAFF.

The V gene is TRBV2, the J gene TRBJ2-3, with D tentatively TRBD2 (6 bases). V was clipped by 9 bases and J by 10 bases, with 20 bases between them. The germline V gene encodes CDR1 SNHLY and CDR2 FYNNEI. This CDR3 spans 13 amino acids. This CDR3 reads CASPTQAGGPQYF. The CDR3 bases are TGTGCCAGTCCTACCCAAGCGGGTGGGCCGCAGTATTTT.

This sequence joins TRBV4-1 and TRBJ2-7, with D possibly TRBD2 on 5 matching bases. The germline V and J ends were trimmed by 0 bases and 1 base, with 10 bases remaining between them. Germline V gene sequence: CDR1 MGHRA, CDR2 YSYEKL. The CDR3 length is 15 residues. The CDR3, as DNA: TGCGCCAGCAGCCAAGATCTAGGGAGTTCCTACGAGCAGTACTTC. This encodes CASSQDLGSSYEQYF.

This sequence joins TRBV5-1 and TRBJ2-2; TRBD2 might be the D (7 bases). Between the trimmed V and J ends, which lost 2 bases and 0 bases, there was a span of 14 bases. Germline V gene lookup returns CDR1 SGHRS and CDR2 YFSETQ. The CDR3 consists of 17 residues. The DNA for the CDR3 is TGCGCCAGCAGCTTTCACGCGGGGGCCGCGAACACCGGGGAGCTGTTTTTT. Amino acids: CASSFHAGAANTGELFF.

The rearrangement uses TRBV28 and TRBJ2-2; the D gene is possibly TRBD1 (6 bases). The V gene's germline CDR1 is MDHEN and CDR2 SYDVKM. The CDR3 totals 16 residues. V lost 3 bases and J lost 6, with 17 bases in between. The chain's CDR3 is CASSLTSGVLAGELFF. The CDR3 bases are TGTGCCAGCAGTTTGACCTCAGGGGTGCTCGCCGGGGAGCTGTTTTTT.

The chain employs TRBV11-3 and TRBJ2-7; TRBD2 aligns across 7 bases. The length of the CDR3 is 16 residues. With 5 bases clipped from V and 0 bases from J, the junction kept 10 bases outside the gene matches. Looked up from germline, CDR1 is SGHNT and CDR2 is YENEEA. CDR3 protein: CASSTRTGTNSYEQYF. CDR3 DNA sequence: TGTGCCAGCAGCACCAGAACCGGGACTAACTCCTACGAGCAGTACTTC.

This clone was counted a few times. This rearrangement joins TRBV6-4 to TRBJ1-4; D perhaps matches TRBD1 (5 bases). The CDR3 spans 14 residues. V lost 7 bases and J 8 bases, leaving 17 bases between the germline ends. Germline V lookup: CDR1 MRHNA, CDR2 SNTAGT. This chain's CDR3 is CASTTGGMGEKLFF. The CDR3 DNA sequence: TGTGCCAGCACCACCGGGGGTATGGGGGAAAAACTGTTTTTT.

The chain combines TRBV30 with TRBJ1-1; tentative D call: TRBD1 (6 bases). There are 14 residues in the CDR3. With 6 bases removed from V and 0 bases from J, the gap between germline ends came to 14 bases. Germline loops: CDR1 GTSNPN, CDR2 SVGIG (reference sequence). This CDR3 reads CACSAWGLNTEAFF. Here the CDR3 DNA reads TGTGCCTGTTCCGCGTGGGGGCTGAACACTGAAGCTTTCTTT.

This clone was detected only a few times. J is TRBJ1-2 and V is TRBV28, with TRBD1 matching 12 bases. The V segment lost 6 bases and the J segment 4 bases; nucleotides outside the gene matches: 9. CDR1 and CDR2 from the germline V gene are MDHEN and SYDVKM. The CDR3 runs 16 residues. In DNA form, the CDR3 reads TGTGCCAGCAGGCCGGGACAGGGGGCGCGAGGCTATGGCTACACCTTC. This sequence encodes CASRPGQGARGYGYTF.

The table lists this clone with a few counts. The rearrangement uses TRBV7-9 and TRBJ1-5; the match to TRBD1 covers 9 bases. The V gene end was trimmed by 4 bases and the J gene end by 7 bases; junction bases not matched to a gene: 8. The germline V gene encodes CDR1 SEHNR and CDR2 FQNEAQ (reference sequence). The CDR3 covers 15 residues. CDR3 sequence (DNA): TGTGCCAGCAGCTCGGGACAGGGAAGGGCACAGCCCCAGCATTTT. This codes for CASSSGQGRAQPQHF. Filled out from reference TRBV7-9 and TRBJ1-5, the complete variable domain reads DTGVSQNPRHKITKRGQNVTFRCDPISEHNRLYWYRQTLGQGPEFLTYFQNEAQLEKSRLLSDRFSAERPKGSFSTLEIQRTEQGDSAMYLCASSSGQGRAQPQHFGDGTRLSIL.

This chain connects TRBV5-1 to TRBJ1-5; 9 bases map to TRBD1. The trim removed 3 bases at V and 0 bases at J, leaving 10 bases unmatched. CDR1 SGHRS and CDR2 YFSETQ come from the germline V gene. The CDR3 extends over 18 amino acids. CDR3 sequence: CASSYRDRAPYSNQPQHF. DNA of the CDR3: TGCGCCAGCAGCTACCGGGACAGGGCCCCATATAGCAATCAGCCCCAGCATTTT.

The CDR3 loop is CASSEAAGQGAAYGYTF. The DNA for the CDR3 is TGTGCCAGCAGTGAAGCGGCAGGACAGGGGGCAGCTTATGGCTACACCTTC. The gene calls are TRBV6-1 and TRBJ1-2; 11 positions agree with TRBD1. The V segment lost 0 bases and the J segment 5 bases; nucleotides outside the gene matches: 8. Germline V CDR1 and CDR2: MNHNS, SASEGT. This CDR3 is 17 amino acids long.

The chain employs TRBV5-6 and TRBJ1-3; unclear D gene. The CDR3 totals 12 residues. Germline V gene lookup returns CDR1 SGHDT and CDR2 YYEEEE. With 2 bases removed from V and 4 bases from J, the gap between germline ends came to 4 bases. CDR3 coding DNA: TGTGCCAGCAGCTTCGTGGGAAACACCATATATTTT. Protein: CASSFVGNTIYF.

This clone has a handful of counts. The chain joins TRBV13 to TRBJ2-7, with D perhaps matching TRBD2 (6 bases). Germline assignment: CDR1 PRHDT and CDR2 FYEKMQ (reference sequence). Trimming removed 5 bases from V and 0 bases from J, with 14 bases in between. The CDR3 consists of 15 residues. The CDR3 loop is CASSPRDLLSYEQYF. The CDR3, as DNA: TGTGCCAGCAGCCCACGGGACTTGCTCTCCTACGAGCAGTACTTC. The entire variable domain, with the rest obtained from reference TRBV13 and TRBJ2-7, is as follows: AAGVIQSPRHLIKEKRETATLKCYPIPRHDTVYWYQQGPGQDPQFLISFYEKMQSDKGSIPDRFSAQQFSDYHSELNMSSLELGDSALYFCASSPRDLLSYEQYFGPGTRLTVT.

The V and J genes are TRBV4-2 and TRBJ2-2; the match to TRBD2 covers 16 bases. CDR3 length: 21 amino acids. Germline V gene sequence: CDR1 LGHNA, CDR2 YNFKEQ. With 4 bases clipped from V and 2 bases from J, the junction kept 13 bases outside the gene matches. The CDR3 DNA is TGTGCCAGCAGCCGAGAAGTCCCGGGACTAGCGGGGGGGCCTAACACCGGGGAGCTGTTTTTT. It yields the protein CASSREVPGLAGGPNTGELFF.

V is TRBV5-4 and J is TRBJ2-7; 12 nucleotides agree with TRBD1. The length of the CDR3 is 15 residues. V was clipped by 4 bases and J by 6 bases; unmatched bases: 8. Germline V CDR1 and CDR2: SGHNT, YYREEE (reference sequence). Here the CDR3 reads CASSASGTGGPEQYF. The CDR3 DNA is TGTGCCAGCAGCGCATCCGGGACAGGGGGCCCCGAGCAGTACTTC.

The chain combines TRBV12-5 with TRBJ1-1; no definite D call. CDR3 length: 15 amino acids. Trimming removed 0 bases from V and 1 base from J, with 9 bases in between. Germline CDR1 and CDR2: LGHNT and FRNRAP. DNA of the CDR3: TGTGCTAGTGGTTTGGTACTGGGGAGGAACACTGAAGCTTTCTTT. Amino acid sequence: CASGLVLGRNTEAFF.